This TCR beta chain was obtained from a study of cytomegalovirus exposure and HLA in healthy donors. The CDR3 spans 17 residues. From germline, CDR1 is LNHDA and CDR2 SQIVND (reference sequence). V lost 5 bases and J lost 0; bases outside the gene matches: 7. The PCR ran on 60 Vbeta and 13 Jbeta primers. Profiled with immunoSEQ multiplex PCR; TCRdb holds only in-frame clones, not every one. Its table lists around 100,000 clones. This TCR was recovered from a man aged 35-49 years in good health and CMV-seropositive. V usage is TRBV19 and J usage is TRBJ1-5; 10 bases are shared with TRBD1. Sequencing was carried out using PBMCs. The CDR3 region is CASSPGQGFGSNQPQHF. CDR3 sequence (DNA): TGTGCCAGTAGTCCGGGACAGGGGTTTGGTAGCAATCAGCCCCAGCATTTT.